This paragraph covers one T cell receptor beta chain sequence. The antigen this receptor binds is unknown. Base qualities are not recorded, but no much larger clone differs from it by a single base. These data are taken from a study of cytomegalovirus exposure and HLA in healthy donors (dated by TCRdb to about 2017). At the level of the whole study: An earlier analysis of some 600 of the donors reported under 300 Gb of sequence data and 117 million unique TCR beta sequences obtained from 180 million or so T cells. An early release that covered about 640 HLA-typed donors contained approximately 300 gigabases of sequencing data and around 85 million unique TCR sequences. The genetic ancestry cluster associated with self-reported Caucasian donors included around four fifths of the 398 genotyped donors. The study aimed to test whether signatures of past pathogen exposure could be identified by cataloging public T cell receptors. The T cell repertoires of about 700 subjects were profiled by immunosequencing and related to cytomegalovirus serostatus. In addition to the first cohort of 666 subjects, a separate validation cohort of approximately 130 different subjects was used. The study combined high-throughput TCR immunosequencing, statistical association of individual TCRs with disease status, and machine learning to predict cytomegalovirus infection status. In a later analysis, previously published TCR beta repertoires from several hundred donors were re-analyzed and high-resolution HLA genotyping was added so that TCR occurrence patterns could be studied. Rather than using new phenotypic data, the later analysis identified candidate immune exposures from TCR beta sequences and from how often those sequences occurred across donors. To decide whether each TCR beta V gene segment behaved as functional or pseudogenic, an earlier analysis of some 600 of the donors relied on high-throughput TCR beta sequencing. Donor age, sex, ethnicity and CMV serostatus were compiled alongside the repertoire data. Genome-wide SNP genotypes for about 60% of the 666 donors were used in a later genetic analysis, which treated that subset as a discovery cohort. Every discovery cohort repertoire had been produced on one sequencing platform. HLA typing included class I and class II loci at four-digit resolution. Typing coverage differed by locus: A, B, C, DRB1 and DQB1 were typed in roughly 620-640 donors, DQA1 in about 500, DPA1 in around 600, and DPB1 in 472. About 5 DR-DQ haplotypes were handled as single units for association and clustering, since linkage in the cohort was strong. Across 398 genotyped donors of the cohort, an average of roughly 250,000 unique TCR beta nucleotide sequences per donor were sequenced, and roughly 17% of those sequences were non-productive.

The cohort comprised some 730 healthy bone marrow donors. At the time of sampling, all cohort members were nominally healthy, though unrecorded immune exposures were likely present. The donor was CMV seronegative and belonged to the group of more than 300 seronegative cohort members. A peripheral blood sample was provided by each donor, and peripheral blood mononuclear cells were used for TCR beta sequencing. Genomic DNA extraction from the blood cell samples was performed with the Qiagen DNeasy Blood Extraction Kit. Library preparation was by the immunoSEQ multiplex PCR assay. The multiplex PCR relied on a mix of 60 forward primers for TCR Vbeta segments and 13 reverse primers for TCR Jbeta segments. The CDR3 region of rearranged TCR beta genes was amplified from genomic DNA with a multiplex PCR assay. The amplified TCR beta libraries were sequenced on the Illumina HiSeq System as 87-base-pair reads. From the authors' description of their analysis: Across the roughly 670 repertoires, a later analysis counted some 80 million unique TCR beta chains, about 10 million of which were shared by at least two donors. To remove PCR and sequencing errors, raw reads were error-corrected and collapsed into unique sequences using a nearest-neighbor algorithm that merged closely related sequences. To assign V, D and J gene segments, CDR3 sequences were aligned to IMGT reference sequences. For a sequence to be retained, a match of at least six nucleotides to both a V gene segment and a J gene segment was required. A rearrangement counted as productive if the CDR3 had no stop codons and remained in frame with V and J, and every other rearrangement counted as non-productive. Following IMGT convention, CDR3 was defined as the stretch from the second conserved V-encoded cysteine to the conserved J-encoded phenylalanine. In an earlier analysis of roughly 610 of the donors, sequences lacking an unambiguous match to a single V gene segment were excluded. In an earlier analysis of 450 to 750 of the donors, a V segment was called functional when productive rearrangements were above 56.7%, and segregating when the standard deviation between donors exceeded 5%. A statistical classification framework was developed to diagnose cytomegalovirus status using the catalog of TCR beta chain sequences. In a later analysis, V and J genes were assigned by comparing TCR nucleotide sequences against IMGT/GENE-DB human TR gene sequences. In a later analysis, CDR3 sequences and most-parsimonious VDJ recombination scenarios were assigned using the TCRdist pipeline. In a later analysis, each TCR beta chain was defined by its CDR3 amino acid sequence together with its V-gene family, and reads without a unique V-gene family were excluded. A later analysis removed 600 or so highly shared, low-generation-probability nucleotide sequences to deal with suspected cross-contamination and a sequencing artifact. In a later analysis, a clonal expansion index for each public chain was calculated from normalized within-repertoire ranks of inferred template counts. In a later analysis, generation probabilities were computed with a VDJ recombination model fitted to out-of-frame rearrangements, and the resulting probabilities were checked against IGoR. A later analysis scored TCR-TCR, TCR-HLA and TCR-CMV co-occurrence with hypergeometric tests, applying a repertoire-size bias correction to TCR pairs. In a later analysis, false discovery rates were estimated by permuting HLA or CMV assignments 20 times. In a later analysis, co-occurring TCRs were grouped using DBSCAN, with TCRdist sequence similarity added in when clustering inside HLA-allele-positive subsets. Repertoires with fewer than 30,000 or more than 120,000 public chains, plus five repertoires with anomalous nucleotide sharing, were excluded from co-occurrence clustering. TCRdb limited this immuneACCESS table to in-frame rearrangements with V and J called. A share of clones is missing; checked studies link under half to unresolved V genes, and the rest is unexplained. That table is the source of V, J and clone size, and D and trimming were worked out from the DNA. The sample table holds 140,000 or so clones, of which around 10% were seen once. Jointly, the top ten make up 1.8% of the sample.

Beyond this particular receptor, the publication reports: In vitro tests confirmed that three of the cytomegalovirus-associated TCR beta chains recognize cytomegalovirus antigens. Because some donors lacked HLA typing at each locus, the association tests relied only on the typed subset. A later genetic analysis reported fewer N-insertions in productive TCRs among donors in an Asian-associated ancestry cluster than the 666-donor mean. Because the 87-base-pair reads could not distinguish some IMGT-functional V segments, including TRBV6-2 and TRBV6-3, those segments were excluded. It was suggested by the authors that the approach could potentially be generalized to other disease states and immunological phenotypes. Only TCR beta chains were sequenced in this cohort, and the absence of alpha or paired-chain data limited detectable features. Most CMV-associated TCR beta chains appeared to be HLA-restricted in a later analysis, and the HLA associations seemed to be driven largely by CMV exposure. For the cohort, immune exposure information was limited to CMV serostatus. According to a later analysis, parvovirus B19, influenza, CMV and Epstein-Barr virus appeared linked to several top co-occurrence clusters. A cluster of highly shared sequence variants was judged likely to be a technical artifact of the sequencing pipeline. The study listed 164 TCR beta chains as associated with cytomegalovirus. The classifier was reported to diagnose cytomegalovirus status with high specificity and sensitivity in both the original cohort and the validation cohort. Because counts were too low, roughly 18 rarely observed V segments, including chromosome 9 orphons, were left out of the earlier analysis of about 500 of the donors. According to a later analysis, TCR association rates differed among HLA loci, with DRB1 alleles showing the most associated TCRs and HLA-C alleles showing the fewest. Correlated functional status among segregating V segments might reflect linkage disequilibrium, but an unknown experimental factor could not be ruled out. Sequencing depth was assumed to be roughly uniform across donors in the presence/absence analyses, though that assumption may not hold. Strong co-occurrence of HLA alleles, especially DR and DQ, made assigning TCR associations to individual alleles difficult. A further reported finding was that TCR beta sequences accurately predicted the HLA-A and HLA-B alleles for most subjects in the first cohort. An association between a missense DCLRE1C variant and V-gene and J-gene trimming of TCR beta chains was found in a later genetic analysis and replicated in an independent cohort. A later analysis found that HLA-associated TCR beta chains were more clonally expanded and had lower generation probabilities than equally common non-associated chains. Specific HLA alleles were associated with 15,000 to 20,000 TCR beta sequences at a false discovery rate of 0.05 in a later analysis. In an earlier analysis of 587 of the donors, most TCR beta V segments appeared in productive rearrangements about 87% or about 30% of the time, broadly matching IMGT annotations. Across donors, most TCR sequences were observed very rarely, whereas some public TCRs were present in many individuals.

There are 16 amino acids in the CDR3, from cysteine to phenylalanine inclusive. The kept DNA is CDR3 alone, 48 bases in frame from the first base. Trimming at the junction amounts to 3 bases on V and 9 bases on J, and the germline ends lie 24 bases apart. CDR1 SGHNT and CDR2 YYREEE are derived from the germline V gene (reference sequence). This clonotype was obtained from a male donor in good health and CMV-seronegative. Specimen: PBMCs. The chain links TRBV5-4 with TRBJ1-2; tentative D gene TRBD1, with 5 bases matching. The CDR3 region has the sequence CASSSPWEAGPLRYTF. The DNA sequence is TGTGCCAGCAGCTCCCCCTGGGAGGCAGGGCCTTTGCGCTACACCTTC.